This T cell receptor beta chain was sequenced in a study of blood T cells in healthy people across ages. Study findings and constraints: Older age went with lower TCR beta diversity per million T cells, in a roughly linear way.

Next came a second PCR, run for roughly 6 to 11 cycles, which used a sample-barcoded 5' primer along with a J-beta primer mix. Every molecule of cDNA carried a tag from a template-switch adaptor with 12 random nucleotides. From the 5' RACE reads, TCRdb called clonotypes with MiXCR, one entry per CDR3 protein. The profile shows roughly 1,300,000 distinct CDR3 sequences, roughly 59% of them singletons. Every sample had a minimum of 6 million PBMCs isolated. Extraction yielded at least 5.5 micrograms of total RNA per sample. A remark on this clonotype: Antigen unknown.

Germline V gene lookup returns CDR1 MNHNS and CDR2 SASEGT. This CDR3 comprises 15 residues. This chain joins TRBV6-1 and TRBJ2-1; D not resolved. The end of the DNA fits TRBJ2-7 better, so the J call may be wrong. Sequenced: blood. This TCR was recovered from a man aged 18 to 30 in good health. CDR3 in amino acids: CASDEQRLPYNEQYF. The CDR3 DNA sequence: TGTGCCAGCGACGAACAGAGGTTGCCCTACAATGAGCAGTACTTC.